This T cell receptor beta chain was identified during a study of cytomegalovirus exposure and HLA in healthy donors. Study-level points and caveats: It was in a later analysis that TCR association rates were seen to vary by HLA locus, highest for DRB1 and lowest for HLA-C. Association of a missense DCLRE1C variant with TCR beta V- and J-gene trimming was reported in a later analysis.

A few counts support this clone. Its antigen is undetermined. One end of the junction does not line up with germline, which may come from a read error. Germline loops: CDR1 SEHNR, CDR2 FQNEAQ (reference sequence). This CDR3 is built from 12 residues. Use of 60 Vbeta and 13 Jbeta primers characterized the PCR. Here immunoSEQ multiplex PCR was the method, and the copy in TCRdb shows in-frame clones only, minus some. The table lists approximately 61,000 clones, around 75% of them singletons. This sequence originates from a man aged 45-60 years in good health and CMV-seropositive. Sequencing was carried out using PBMCs. The V call is TRBV7-9, the J call TRBJ1-5; 8 bases align to TRBD1. The CDR3 DNA sequence: TGTTCCAGCAGACAGGGGAATCAGCCCCAGAATTTT. Translation gives CSSRQGNQPQNF.